The 16 T cell receptor beta chains below all came from one sample that was sequenced in a study of cytotoxic CD8 clonotypes in ibrutinib-treated CLL. Measured with immunoSEQ multiplex PCR; TCRdb has only the in-frame clones, and not every one. The sample comprises 250,000 to 350,000 clones, about 72% of which are singletons, and about 5.7% rests with the top ten. The specimen was PBMCs, collected at disease progression, from a patient treated with ibrutinib. The receptors here all came from a human donor with chronic lymphocytic leukemia.

The V and J genes are TRBV11-2 and TRBJ1-2; possibly TRBD1 for D (5 bases). This CDR3 contains 13 residues. Germline CDR1 and CDR2: SGHAT and FQNNGV. V was pared by 3 bases and J by 2 bases, with 7 bases between. CDR3 loop: CASSFSGNYGYTF. In DNA, the CDR3 is TGTGCCAGCAGCTTTTCAGGGAACTATGGCTACACCTTC. Full variable domain (rest looked up from reference TRBV11-2 and TRBJ1-2): EAGVAQSPRYKIIEKRQSVAFWCNPISGHATLYWYQQILGQGPKLLIQFQNNGVVDDSQLPKDRFSAERLKGVDSTLKIQPAKLEDSAVYLCASSFSGNYGYTFGSGTRLTVV.

The chain employs TRBV7-2 and TRBJ1-1, with D tentatively TRBD1 (5 bases). This CDR3 has 14 residues. Germline CDR1 is SGHTA and CDR2 is FQGNSA. V gave up 3 bases and J gave up 10 bases, with 18 bases separating them. CDR3 bases: TGTGCCAGCAGCTTCTACATCACTGACGGGGGAGCTTTCTTT. Encoded protein: CASSFYITDGGAFF. Based on the CDR3 plus reference TRBV7-2 and TRBJ1-1, the full variable domain is GAGVSQSPSNKVTEKGKDVELRCDPISGHTALYWYRQSLGQGLEFLIYFQGNSAPDKSGLPSDRFSAERTGGSVSTLTIQRTQQEDSAVYLCASSFYITDGGAFFGQGTRLTVV.

V is TRBV4-1 and J is TRBJ2-2, with 10 positions matching TRBD1. The length of the CDR3 is 15 residues. Germline assignment: CDR1 MGHRA and CDR2 YSYEKL. V lost 3 bases, J lost 7 bases, and 5 bases stayed unmatched. CDR3 sequence reads: CASSHRQGAYGELFF. The CDR3 DNA reads TGCGCCAGCAGCCACCGACAGGGGGCATACGGGGAGCTGTTTTTT.

The chain combines TRBV28 with TRBJ1-3; possible D gene TRBD1, 5 bases. V gave up 5 bases and J gave up 0 bases, with 11 bases separating them. CDR1 MDHEN and CDR2 SYDVKM come from the germline V gene. The CDR3 is 15 amino acids. The CDR3 region is CASSPDRYSGNTIYF. For the CDR3, the DNA is TGTGCCAGCAGTCCAGACAGATACTCTGGAAACACCATATATTTT.

The chain couples TRBV10-1 to TRBJ2-7; no definite D call. Trimming took off 0 bases at V and 2 bases at J, with 8 bases between the two ends. Per germline, CDR1 WNHNN and CDR2 SYGVQD (reference sequence). This CDR3 comprises 14 residues. The CDR3 spells CASSESYAPYEQYF. The CDR3 DNA follows: TGCGCCAGCAGTGAGTCTTACGCTCCCTACGAGCAGTACTTC.

The rearrangement links TRBV29-1 to TRBJ1-2, with a possible D match to TRBD1 (6 bases). V was clipped by 3 bases and J by 8 bases, with 10 bases between them. The CDR3 runs 11 residues. The germline gives CDR1 SQVTM, CDR2 ANQGSEA. The CDR3 nucleotides are TGCAGCGTTGACAGGGGAATCGGCTACACCTTC. Translating gives CSVDRGIGYTF.

The CDR3 region is CASSWELNTGELFF. The CDR3 DNA is TGTGCCAGCAGTTGGGAGTTGAACACCGGGGAGCTGTTTTTT. The rearrangement uses TRBV6-5 and TRBJ2-2; TRBD2 might be the D (5 bases). This CDR3 comprises 14 residues. With 4 bases removed from V and 1 base from J, the gap between germline ends came to 7 bases. In germline, CDR1 is MNHEY, CDR2 SVGAGI.

The rearrangement links TRBV9 to TRBJ1-2; weak D call: TRBD1 (6 bases). CDR1 and CDR2 from the germline V gene are SGDLS and YYNGEE. The CDR3 contains 16 residues. The ends were cut back, 6 bases at V and 2 bases at J, with 20 bases in the middle. CDR3 sequence: CASMGGRGPENYGYTF. The CDR3 DNA is TGTGCCAGCATGGGGGGCCGGGGACCCGAGAACTATGGCTACACCTTC. The complete variable domain, with remaining parts taken from reference TRBV9 and TRBJ1-2, reads DSGVTQTPKHLITATGQRVTLRCSPRSGDLSVYWYQQSLDQGLQFLIQYYNGEERAKGNILERFSAQQFPDLHSELNLSSLELGDSALYFCASMGGRGPENYGYTFGSGTRLTVV.

There are a few counts of this clone. The gene calls are TRBV4-1 and TRBJ2-3, with TRBD1 identical over 7 bases. CDR3 length equals 14 residues. J lost 6 bases, V lost 3 bases, and 6 bases had no gene match. Germline lookup yields CDR1 MGHRA and CDR2 YSYEKL. Here the CDR3 DNA reads TGCGCCAGCAGCCATGTCGGGACAGTTGATACGCAGTATTTT. It yields the protein CASSHVGTVDTQYF.

The chain links TRBV11-1 to TRBJ2-5, with TRBD1 matching over 10 bases. Trimming cost V 5 bases and J 5 bases; bases outside gene matches: 8. CDR1 and CDR2 from the germline V gene are SGHAT and FQDESV (reference sequence). The CDR3 covers 15 residues. The CDR3 DNA reads as TGTGCCAGCAGCCGGGACAGGGGAGGGTGGGAGACCCAGTACTTC. It yields the protein CASSRDRGGWETQYF.

A remark on this clone: At one of its ends the junction is not consistent with the germline gene, which may arise from a read error. The chain joins TRBV29-1 to TRBJ1-2; no reliable D call. This CDR3 has 14 residues. Germline assignment: CDR1 SQVTM and CDR2 ANQGSEA. Here the CDR3 reads CSGEWEDPGYGYTF. The CDR3 DNA reads as TGCAGCGGTGAATGGGAGGACCCCGGCTATGGCTACACCTTC.

The CDR3: CASSPPTGGFYGYTF. For the CDR3, the DNA is TGTGCCAGCAGCCCCCCGACAGGGGGCTTCTATGGCTACACCTTC. The rearrangement links TRBV9 to TRBJ1-2; 10 nucleotides align to TRBD1. Looked up from germline, CDR1 is SGDLS and CDR2 is YYNGEE. Trimming took 4 bases from V and 4 from J; bases not matched to a gene: 7. This CDR3 is built from 15 residues.

This chain joins TRBV6-1 and TRBJ1-2; D is perhaps TRBD1 (5 bases). The CDR3 extends over 16 amino acids. Germline CDR1 and CDR2: MNHNS and SASEGT. Trimming removed 2 bases at V and 7 bases at J, with 20 bases between. CDR3 in amino acids: CASSEYPGTGLFGYTF. In DNA form, the CDR3 reads TGTGCCAGCAGTGAATACCCAGGGACGGGGCTCTTTGGCTACACCTTC.

V and J are TRBV6-1 and TRBJ2-1, with D maybe TRBD1 (5 bases). The CDR3 is 11 residues long. Trimming pared 7 bases from V and 7 bases from J, leaving 8 bases between. CDR1 and CDR2 (germline): MNHNS, SASEGT. CDR3 nucleotides: TGTGCCAGCAAGGGGTGGAATGAGCAGTTCTTC. Its translation: CASKGWNEQFF.

The CDR3 coding sequence is TGTGCCACCCGGGCTAGCGGGTACCGGAACACCGGGGAGCTGTTTTTT. Protein sequence: CATRASGYRNTGELFF. The chain uses TRBV2 and TRBJ2-2, with TRBD2 identical over 8 bases. CDR1 and CDR2 (germline): SNHLY, FYNNEI. Trimming at V came to 10 bases and at J to 1 base, leaving 11 bases not matched to a gene. The CDR3 is 16 amino acids.

The genes are TRBV2 and TRBJ2-1, with D tentatively TRBD1 (6 bases). The germline V and J ends were trimmed by 4 bases and 3 bases, with 16 bases remaining between them. CDR3 length: 16 residues. CDR1 is SNHLY, CDR2 FYNNEI, per germline. The CDR3 coding sequence is TGTGCCAGCAGTGGATTAAGGACAGAGATCTACAATGAGCAGTTCTTC. This translates into CASSGLRTEIYNEQFF.